This T cell receptor (beta chain) was captured by sequencing in a study of post-analysis software for immune sequencing data. Unique molecular identifiers were carried by the TCR beta cDNA libraries. Each CDR3 protein is one row after TCRdb ran MiXCR on the PCR reads. The sample lists hundreds of thousands of distinct CDR3 sequences, roughly three fifths seen once, with approximately 11% in the top ten. Worth noting for this clonotype: What it recognizes is unknown.

Study-level results: Patients had higher frequencies than controls of five TRBV segments, including TRBV5-6, TRBV5-1 and TRBV20-1.

The CDR3 totals 11 residues. Germline-derived CDR1 and CDR2 are SEHNR and FQNEAQ (reference sequence). The origin of this receptor is a girl aged 2 to 10 with multiple sclerosis. The chain recombines TRBV7-9 with TRBJ2-5, with D uncertain. The J call may be incorrect, as the DNA end agrees better with TRBJ2-7. Material for sequencing was blood. The CDR3 coding sequence is TGTGCCAGCAGCAAAGTCTACGAGCAGTACTTC. Translated, it gives CASSKVYEQYF.